Each of the 18 T cell receptor beta chains below was sequenced from the same sample in a study of shared clonotypes between healthy human individuals (dated by TCRdb to the early 2020s). Libraries were constructed by the immunoSEQ multiplex PCR assay. TCRdb stores this immuneACCESS table with in-frame sequences only. Part of the clones is absent; in the studies checked, under half of the shortfall reflects unresolved V genes, and no reason is known for the rest. This sample gives a few hundred thousand clones in total; around 97% of them show up just once. The ten biggest clones cover roughly 0.05% of the sample. Sequencing input: naive CD4+ T cells sorted from blood. The cell subset or site label of this sample denotes: CD45RA+ positively selected. All receptors derive from a woman younger than 45 in good health.

The chain is built from TRBV5-1 and TRBJ2-7; 7 bases match TRBD2. The germline CDR1 and CDR2 sequences are SGHRS and YFSETQ. CDR3 size: 15 residues. V trimming: 1 base; J trimming: 3 bases; junction bases outside the gene matches: 7. Here the CDR3 reads CASSLRAGDFYEQYF. CDR3 sequence (DNA): TGCGCCAGCAGCTTGAGGGCGGGAGATTTCTACGAGCAGTACTTC. The full variable domain, with the rest looked up from reference TRBV5-1 and TRBJ2-7, is KAGVTQTPRYLIKTRGQQVTLSCSPISGHRSVSWYQQTPGQGLQFLFEYFSETQRNKGNFPGRFSGRQFSNSRSEMNVSTLELGDSALYLCASSLRAGDFYEQYFGPGTRLTVT.

The V and J genes are TRBV6-1 and TRBJ2-7; unclear D gene. CDR3 length: 16 amino acids. The V gene lost 0 bases and the J gene lost 4 bases, with 16 bases spanning the gap. Germline CDR1 MNHNS, CDR2 SASEGT. In nucleotides, the CDR3 is TGTGCCAGCAGTGAAGCGCAAGGGATTGGGATATACGAGCAGTACTTC. Amino acids: CASSEAQGIGIYEQYF.

The V gene is TRBV19, the J gene TRBJ2-2; D call uncertain. The V gene's germline CDR1 is LNHDA and CDR2 SQIVND (reference sequence). The V end lost 7 bases, the J end lost 7 bases, and 10 bases lay between the germline ends. This CDR3 is 12 amino acids long. This chain's CDR3 is CASNSYDGELFF. For the CDR3, the DNA is TGTGCCAGTAACAGCTATGACGGGGAGCTGTTTTTT. Supplemented by reference TRBV19 and TRBJ2-2, the full variable domain reads DGGITQSPKYLFRKEGQNVTLSCEQNLNHDAMYWYRQDPGQGLRLIYYSQIVNDFQKGDIAEGYSVSREKKESFPLTVTSAQKNPTAFYLCASNSYDGELFFGEGSRLTVL.

This rearrangement joins TRBV5-5 to TRBJ2-5; possibly TRBD2 for D (5 bases). Looked up from germline, CDR1 is SGHKS and CDR2 is YYEKEE (reference sequence). V was clipped by 2 bases and J by 3 bases, with 8 bases between them. The CDR3 is 13 residues long. For the CDR3, the DNA is TGTGCCAGCAGCTTCGGGCGGGAAGAGACCCAGTACTTC. Amino acid sequence: CASSFGREETQYF.

This clone has a single count. The V gene is TRBV7-3, the J gene TRBJ2-2; 8 bases are shared with TRBD2. The CDR3 is made up of 15 amino acids. CDR1 and CDR2 (germline): SGHTA, FQGTGA. V was clipped by 4 bases and J by 3 bases; unmatched bases: 4. Written as DNA, the CDR3 is TGTGCCAGCAGCTCTGGACTAGCCTACACCGGGGAGCTGTTTTTT. It translates to CASSSGLAYTGELFF.

The rearrangement uses TRBV28 and TRBJ2-7; a weak D match, TRBD1 (6 bases). CDR1 MDHEN and CDR2 SYDVKM come from the germline V gene. V lost 5 bases and J lost 3, with 14 bases in between. CDR3 length: 14 residues. CDR3 sequence reads: CASSQGSPFYEQYF. In nucleotides, the CDR3 is TGTGCCAGCAGTCAGGGGTCCCCCTTCTACGAGCAGTACTTC.

This chain's CDR3 is CASSPRTGGEQYF. DNA for the CDR3: TGTGCCAGCAGCCCTCGGACAGGGGGAGAGCAGTACTTC. The chain links TRBV9 to TRBJ2-7; 10 bases map to TRBD1. The V segment lost 4 bases and the J segment 7 bases; nucleotides outside the gene matches: 5. The CDR3 is 13 residues long. Germline CDR1 reads SGDLS; CDR2 reads YYNGEE.

In DNA, the CDR3 is TGTGCCAGCAGCTTAGGGAGGGCCTCCACTGAAGCTTTCTTT. Translating gives CASSLGRASTEAFF. The genes are TRBV11-2 and TRBJ1-1; D gene unclear. CDR3 length equals 14 residues. Trimming cost V 1 base and J 4 bases, with 10 bases left between them. Germline V gene data show CDR1 as SGHAT and CDR2 as FQNNGV.

This chain uses TRBV6-1 with TRBJ1-1; no reliable D call. Trimming cost V 10 bases and J 1 base, with 10 bases left between them. The V gene's germline CDR1 is MNHNS and CDR2 SASEGT. The CDR3 runs 12 residues. CDR3 coding DNA: TGTGCCACAATCTGGGGGAACACTGAAGCTTTCTTT. Translated: CATIWGNTEAFF.

V usage is TRBV5-1 and J usage is TRBJ2-5; 8 nucleotides match TRBD1. Germline V gene sequence: CDR1 SGHRS, CDR2 YFSETQ. V lost 4 bases to trimming and J lost 4 bases; unmatched junction nucleotides: 9. The CDR3 extends over 15 amino acids. Here the CDR3 reads CASSPRTGRIETQYF. The CDR3, as DNA: TGCGCCAGCAGCCCCCGGACAGGGAGGATAGAGACCCAGTACTTC.

The CDR3 region is CASSVDVAGPEQYF. The CDR3 DNA follows: TGTGCCAGCAGCGTAGATGTAGCGGGACCCGAGCAGTACTTC. The J gene is TRBJ2-7, the V gene TRBV9, with 8 bases aligning to TRBD2. Germline lookup yields CDR1 SGDLS and CDR2 YYNGEE. J gave up 6 bases and V 0 bases, and 5 bases lay outside the gene matches. This CDR3 is built from 14 residues.

The chain is built from TRBV2 and TRBJ2-7; 10 bases are a match to TRBD2. The CDR3 sequence is 14 residues long. V was pared by 4 bases and J by 6 bases, with 6 bases of the junction left unmatched. CDR1 is SNHLY, CDR2 FYNNEI, per germline. This chain's CDR3 is CASSGLAGVGEQYF. CDR3 in DNA: TGTGCCAGCAGTGGTCTAGCGGGAGTTGGCGAGCAGTACTTC.

The chain joins TRBV9 to TRBJ2-1, with TRBD2 matching 8 bases. Germline V CDR1 and CDR2: SGDLS, YYNGEE. With V trimmed by 4 bases and J by 2 bases, 5 bases remained unmatched. The CDR3 loop spans 15 amino acids. CDR3 sequence: CASSFSGTTYNEQFF. The CDR3 bases are TGTGCCAGCAGCTTTAGCGGGACGACCTACAATGAGCAGTTCTTC.

The J gene is TRBJ1-3, the V gene TRBV19, with TRBD1 as a possible D gene (5 bases). Germline values: CDR1 LNHDA, CDR2 SQIVND (reference sequence). V lost 7 bases, J lost 3 bases, and 16 bases lay in between. The CDR3 length is 15 residues. This chain's CDR3 is CASTYLAGVGNTIYF. The CDR3 bases are TGTGCCAGTACCTACCTGGCGGGGGTTGGAAACACCATATATTTT.

This sequence joins TRBV28 and TRBJ2-3; D uncertain. Germline loops: CDR1 MDHEN, CDR2 SYDVKM. V was pared by 6 bases and J by 4 bases, with 14 bases between. The CDR3 is 14 amino acids. CDR3 DNA sequence: TGTGCCAGCAGAGCTGCCTCAGTTCCAGATACGCAGTATTTT. This sequence encodes CASRAASVPDTQYF.

This clone occurred once. The chain couples TRBV25-1 to TRBJ2-2; D remains ambiguous. V was cut by 4 bases and J by 5 bases, with 14 bases left in between. CDR1 and CDR2 from the germline V gene are MGHDK and SYGVNS. The CDR3 has 15 residues. This CDR3 reads CASSASGWETGELFF. CDR3 in DNA: TGTGCCAGCAGTGCCTCGGGCTGGGAAACCGGGGAGCTGTTTTTT.

The chain has TRBV5-1 and TRBJ2-5; possibly TRBD1 for D (6 bases). TRBJ2-7 explains the end of the DNA better; the J call may be wrong. This CDR3 spans 13 amino acids. Germline CDR1 and CDR2: SGHRS and YFSETQ. This CDR3 is CASRFGTSYEQYF. Here the CDR3 DNA reads TGCGCCAGCAGGTTCGGGACATCGTACGAGCAGTACTTC.

This clone was seen a single time. The chain uses TRBV19 and TRBJ1-3; no reliable D call. Germline V gene lookup returns CDR1 LNHDA and CDR2 SQIVND (reference sequence). The CDR3 runs 15 residues. Deletions cut 3 bases from V and 10 bases from J, with 19 bases between. The CDR3 region has the DNA TGTGCCAGTAGTATCTCGGGGTTTGGTTCCTCGACCATATATTTT. Amino acid sequence: CASSISGFGSSTIYF.